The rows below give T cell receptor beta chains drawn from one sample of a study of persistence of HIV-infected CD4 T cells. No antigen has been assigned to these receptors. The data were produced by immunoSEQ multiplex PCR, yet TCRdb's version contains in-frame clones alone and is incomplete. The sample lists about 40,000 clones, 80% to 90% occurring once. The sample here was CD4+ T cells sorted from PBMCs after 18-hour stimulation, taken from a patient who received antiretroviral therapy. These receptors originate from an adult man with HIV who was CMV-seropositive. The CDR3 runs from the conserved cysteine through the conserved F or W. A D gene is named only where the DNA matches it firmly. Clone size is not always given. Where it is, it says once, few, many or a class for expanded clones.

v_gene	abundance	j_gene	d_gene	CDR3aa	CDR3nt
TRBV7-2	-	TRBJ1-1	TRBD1	CASSWSGTGTSEAFF	TGTGCCAGCAGCTGGTCCGGGACAGGGACCTCTGAAGCTTTCTTT
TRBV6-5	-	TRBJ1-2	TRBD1	CAARDSNYGYTF	TGTGCCGCCCGGGACAGTAACTATGGCTACACCTTC
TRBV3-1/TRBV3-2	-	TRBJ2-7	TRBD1	CASSRGQSYEQYF	TGTGCCAGCAGTCGGGGACAGTCCTACGAGCAGTACTTC
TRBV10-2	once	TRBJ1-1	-	CASSASGIGTEAFF	TGCGCCAGCAGTGCTTCGGGAATTGGGACTGAAGCTTTCTTT
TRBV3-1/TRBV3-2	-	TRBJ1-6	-	CASSQGSSYNSPLHF	TGTGCCAGCAGCCAGGGGAGCTCCTATAATTCACCCCTCCACTTT
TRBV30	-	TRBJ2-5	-	CAWLRPGTETQYF	TGTGCCTGGTTAAGGCCGGGCACGGAGACCCAGTACTTC
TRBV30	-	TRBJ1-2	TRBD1	CAWSIERGPYGYTF	TGTGCCTGGAGTATCGAGAGGGGGCCTTATGGCTACACCTTC
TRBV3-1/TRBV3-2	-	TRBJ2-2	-	CASSPINTGELFF	TGTGCCAGCAGCCCCATCAATACCGGGGAGCTGTTTTTT
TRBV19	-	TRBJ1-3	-	CASTVGRNPGNTIYF	TGTGCCAGTACGGTGGGCAGGAACCCTGGAAACACCATATATTTT
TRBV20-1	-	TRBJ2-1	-	CSALPHNEQFF	TGCAGTGCCCTACCTCACAATGAGCAGTTCTTC
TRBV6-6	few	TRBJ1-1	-	CASSAPGLNTEAFF	TGTGCCAGCAGTGCACCGGGACTGAACACTGAAGCTTTCTTT
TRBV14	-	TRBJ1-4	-	CASSQGTGYGKLFF	TGTGCCAGCAGCCAAGGGACGGGGTACGGGAAACTGTTTTTT
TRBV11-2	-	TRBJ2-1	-	CASSLDGGLYEQFF	TGTGCCAGCAGCTTAGATGGCGGGTTGTATGAGCAGTTCTTC
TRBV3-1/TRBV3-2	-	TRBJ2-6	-	CASSQDWSPNVLTF	TGTGCCAGCAGCCAAGATTGGAGCCCCAACGTCCTGACTTTC
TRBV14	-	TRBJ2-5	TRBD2	CASSPLRLAGGRETQYF	TGTGCCAGCAGCCCACTTCGACTAGCGGGAGGCCGGGAGACCCAGTACTTC
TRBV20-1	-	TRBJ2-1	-	CSPNEQFF	TGCAGCCCAAATGAGCAGTTCTTC
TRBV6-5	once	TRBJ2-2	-	CASTRAWNTGELFF	TGTGCCAGCACACGGGCCTGGAACACCGGGGAGCTGTTTTTT
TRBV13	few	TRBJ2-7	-	CASSSGQSPGYYEQYF	TGTGCCAGCAGCTCAGGACAGTCCCCCGGGTACTACGAGCAGTACTTC
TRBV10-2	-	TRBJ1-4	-	CASSFGGTNEKLFF	TGCGCCAGCTCCTTTGGGGGAACTAATGAAAAACTGTTTTTT
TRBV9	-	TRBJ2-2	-	CASSPGGLTNTGELFF	TGTGCCAGCAGTCCCGGGGGGCTCACGAACACCGGGGAGCTGTTTTTT
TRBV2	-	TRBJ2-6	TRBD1	CARGTGISGANVLTF	TGTGCCAGAGGGACAGGCATCTCTGGGGCCAACGTCCTGACTTTC
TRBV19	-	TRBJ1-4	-	CASSNEDNEKLFF	TGTGCCAGTAGTAACGAAGATAATGAAAAACTGTTTTTT
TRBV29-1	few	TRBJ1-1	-	CSVEASLDTEAFF	TGCAGCGTTGAAGCCTCGTTGGACACTGAAGCTTTCTTT
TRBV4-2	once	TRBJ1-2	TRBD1	CASSQDVRGREDGYTF	TGTGCCAGCAGCCAAGATGTCAGGGGGCGCGAGGATGGCTACACCTTC
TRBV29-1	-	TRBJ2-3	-	CSAGADTQYF	TGCAGCGCGGGAGCAGATACGCAGTATTTT
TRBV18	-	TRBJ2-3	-	CASSRYSGSPDTQYF	TGTGCCAGCTCACGATACAGCGGTAGCCCAGATACGCAGTATTTT
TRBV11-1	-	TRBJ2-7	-	CASSFSGPLNEQYF	TGTGCCAGCAGCTTCTCCGGACCTCTCAACGAGCAGTACTTC
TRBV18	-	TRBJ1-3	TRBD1	CASSPDRGGGNTIYF	TGTGCCAGCTCACCGGACAGGGGAGGCGGAAACACCATATATTTT
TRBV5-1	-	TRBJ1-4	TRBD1	CASSWGTGGGNEKLFF	TGCGCCAGCAGCTGGGGGACAGGGGGCGGGAATGAAAAACTGTTTTTT
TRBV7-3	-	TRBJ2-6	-	CASSLRGTASGANVLTF	TGTGCCAGCAGCTTAAGAGGGACGGCCTCTGGGGCCAACGTCCTGACTTTC
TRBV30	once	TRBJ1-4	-	CAWSVGASEKLFF	TGTGCCTGGAGTGTAGGAGCAAGTGAAAAACTGTTTTTT
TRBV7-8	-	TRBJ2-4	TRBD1	CASSPRDRGDILAKNIQYF	TGTGCCAGCAGCCCTCGGGACAGGGGCGATATACTAGCCAAAAACATTCAGTACTTC
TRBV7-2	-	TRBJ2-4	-	CASSLDGKNIQYF	TGTGCCAGCAGCTTAGACGGGAAAAACATTCAGTACTTC
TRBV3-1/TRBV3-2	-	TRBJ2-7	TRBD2	CASSQKPSGVYEQYF	TGTGCCAGCAGCCAAAAGCCTAGCGGGGTCTACGAGCAGTACTTC
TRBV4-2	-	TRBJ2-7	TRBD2	CASSQRSGTSGGDEQYF	TGTGCCAGCAGCCAAAGATCGGGGACTAGCGGGGGTGACGAGCAGTACTTC
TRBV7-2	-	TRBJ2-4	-	CASSLGVAKNIQYF	TGTGCCAGCAGCTTGGGGGTAGCCAAAAACATTCAGTACTTC
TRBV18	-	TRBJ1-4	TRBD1	CASSPPWTGGEKLFF	TGTGCCAGCTCACCACCCTGGACAGGGGGTGAAAAACTGTTTTTT
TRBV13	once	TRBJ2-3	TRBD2	CASSDPKAGIDTQYF	TGTGCCAGCAGCGACCCTAAAGCGGGGATAGATACGCAGTATTTT
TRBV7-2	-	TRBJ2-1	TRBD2	CASSTGLAGGGEQFF	TGTGCCAGCAGCACCGGACTAGCGGGAGGGGGTGAGCAGTTCTTC
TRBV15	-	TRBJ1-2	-	CATSRSPGRYYTF	TGTGCCACCAGCAGATCACCGGGACGGTACTACACCTTC
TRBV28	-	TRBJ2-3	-	CASSLLADTQYF	TGTGCCAGCAGTTTACTGGCAGATACGCAGTATTTT
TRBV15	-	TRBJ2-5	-	CATSRDGGYNQETQYF	TGTGCCACCAGCAGAGATGGCGGGTACAACCAAGAGACCCAGTACTTC
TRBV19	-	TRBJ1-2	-	CASSIVRGSTDGYTF	TGTGCCAGTAGTATTGTCAGGGGATCCACCGATGGCTACACCTTC
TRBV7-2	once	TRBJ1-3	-	CASSSQRGRGNTIYF	TGTGCCAGCAGCTCGCAACGGGGGCGAGGAAACACCATATATTTT
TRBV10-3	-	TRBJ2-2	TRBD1	CAISESKGGARTGELFF	TGTGCCATCAGTGAGTCGAAAGGGGGCGCGAGGACCGGGGAGCTGTTTTTT
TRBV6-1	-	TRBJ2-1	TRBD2	CASSDRPKTSGIDNEQFF	TGTGCCAGCAGTGACCGCCCAAAGACTAGCGGGATCGACAATGAGCAGTTCTTC
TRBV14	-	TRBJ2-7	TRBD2	CASSLAGAGVGEQYF	TGTGCCAGCAGCCTGGCGGGAGCGGGAGTAGGAGAGCAGTACTTC
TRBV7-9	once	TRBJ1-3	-	CASSLYGTGGNTIYF	TGTGCCAGCAGCTTATATGGAACGGGAGGAAACACCATATATTTT
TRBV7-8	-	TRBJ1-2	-	CASTDRNLNYGYTF	TGTGCCAGCACCGACCGCAACCTGAACTATGGCTACACCTTC
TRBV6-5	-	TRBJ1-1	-	CATETGGNTEAFF	TGTGCCACCGAGACAGGAGGGAACACTGAAGCTTTCTTT
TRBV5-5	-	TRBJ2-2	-	CASRQNTGELFF	TGTGCCAGCAGGCAGAACACCGGGGAGCTGTTTTTT
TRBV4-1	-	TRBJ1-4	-	CASSQGGRPGNEKLFF	TGCGCCAGCAGCCAAGGGGGACGACCCGGTAACGAAAAACTGTTTTTT
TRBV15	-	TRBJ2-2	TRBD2	CATSRGGTANTGELFF	TGTGCCACCAGCAGGGGAGGGACGGCCAACACCGGGGAGCTGTTTTTT
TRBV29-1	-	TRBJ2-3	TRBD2	CSVDPSGTRTDTQYF	TGCAGCGTTGACCCTAGCGGGACCCGCACAGATACGCAGTATTTT
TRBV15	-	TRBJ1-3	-	CATSRDRRNTIYF	TGTGCCACCAGCAGAGATCGACGAAACACCATATATTTT
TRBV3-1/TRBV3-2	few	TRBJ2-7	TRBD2	CASRGSSGSGSEQYF	TGTGCCAGCAGAGGTTCAAGCGGGAGTGGGAGCGAGCAGTACTTC
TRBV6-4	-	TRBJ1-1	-	CASSAGYDTEAFF	TGTGCCAGCAGCGCAGGGTACGACACTGAAGCTTTCTTT